This T cell receptor (beta chain) was observed in a study of human T cells and chemical hapten exposure. Study-level background: Patch tests of 0.01% DPC on the upper back were read at 6 days. Among samples, TCR yields varied mainly because of small differences in pooled library volume. Whole-study findings and limits: Once DPC sensitization occurred, TCRs above 1 in 1000 frequency showed no change.

MiXCR, applied by TCRdb to the RACE reads, yields one record per CDR3 protein. The repertoire holds 75,000 to 90,000 distinct CDR3 sequences, with about 8% as singletons. On this clonotype itself: Its antigen is unidentified.

Time point defined: patch test 1, 2 weeks after DPC sensitization. Treatment indicated: therapeutic diphenylcyclopropenone sensitization with weekly scalp DPC. RNA extraction used unfractionated whole blood as the source of total RNA. Sequences were derived from whole blood, sampled in connection with sensitization to the hapten diphenylcyclopropenone (DPC). This clonotype was obtained from a woman under 40 with alopecia areata. Some clones in this sample may be carry-over from other donors' samples.

CDR3 residues: CASSLAPVTMNTEAFF. CDR3 nucleotide sequence: TGCGCCAGCAGCTTGGCGCCAGTTACCATGAACACTGAAGCTTTCTTT. This rearrangement joins TRBV5-1 to TRBJ1-1; D not resolved. Germline CDR1 and CDR2: SGHRS and YFSETQ. This CDR3 is built from 16 residues. Trimming removed 0 bases at V and 0 bases at J, with 12 bases between.